This passage covers 24 T cell receptor beta chains from one sample sequenced in a study of shared clonotypes between healthy human individuals. Produced via immunoSEQ multiplex PCR; TCRdb's table is partial and in-frame only. The repertoire has about 340,000 clones, about 73% of them found once; the top ten carry more than 9%. The sequenced sample consisted of memory CD4+ T cells sorted from blood. The sample's subset: CD45RA-negative fraction. These receptors originate from a man aged 25-45 years in good health.

The table lists this clone with a few counts. V and J are TRBV4-1 and TRBJ2-1; D unresolved. V shed 1 base and J shed 8 bases, with 6 bases lying between them. Germline loops: CDR1 MGHRA, CDR2 YSYEKL. The CDR3 is 12 amino acids. CDR3 in amino acids: CASSQGGHEQFF. The CDR3 DNA is TGCGCCAGCAGCCAAGGGGGTCATGAGCAGTTCTTC.

The chain employs TRBV18 and TRBJ2-5; 8 bases are a match to TRBD1. V was pared by 3 bases and J by 12 bases, with 21 bases of the junction left unmatched. CDR1 is KGHSH, CDR2 LQKENI, per germline. This CDR3 comprises 17 residues. CDR3 nucleotides: TGTGCCAGCTCACCGGTTCCCTTAGGACAGGGAAGAAGAGACAAGTACTTC. Translated, it gives CASSPVPLGQGRRDKYF.

The chain recombines TRBV27 with TRBJ2-6; D possibly corresponds to TRBD2 (5 bases). Germline V gives CDR1 MNHEY, CDR2 SMNVEV (reference sequence). The CDR3 extends over 19 amino acids. V gave up 3 bases and J gave up 0 bases, with 18 bases separating them. CDR3 residues: CASSFFNRGTYSGANVLTF. The CDR3 DNA sequence: TGTGCCAGCAGTTTCTTTAATCGGGGTACCTACTCTGGGGCCAACGTCCTGACTTTC.

The chain carries TRBV7-9 and TRBJ2-3, with D unclear. CDR3 length equals 12 residues. CDR1 is SEHNR, CDR2 FQNEAQ, per germline (reference sequence). V was cut by 4 bases and J by 11 bases, with 13 bases left in between. The CDR3 sequence is CASSSAEAVQYF. Written as DNA, the CDR3 is TGTGCCAGCAGCTCAGCCGAGGCCGTGCAGTATTTT.

V is TRBV27 and J is TRBJ2-2; 12 positions agree with TRBD2. Germline V lookup: CDR1 MNHEY, CDR2 SMNVEV (reference sequence). The V and J ends lost 7 bases and 10 bases, in that order; junction bases with no gene match: 7. The CDR3 consists of 14 residues. In DNA, the CDR3 is TGTGCCAGCACCCGACTAGCGGGAGTTGAGGAGCTGTTTTTT. This sequence encodes CASTRLAGVEELFF.

This chain links TRBV6-6 with TRBJ2-4; D possibly uses TRBD1 or TRBD2 (5 bases each). This CDR3 spans 16 amino acids. CDR1 is MNHNY and CDR2 is SVGAGI in the germline V gene (reference sequence). V lost 4 bases to trimming and J lost 0 bases, with 13 bases between them. The CDR3 is CASSSQGALAKNIQYF. DNA for the CDR3: TGTGCCAGCAGTTCGCAGGGAGCACTAGCCAAAAACATTCAGTACTTC.

The rearrangement uses TRBV5-4 and TRBJ2-3; tentative D call: TRBD2 (6 bases). The CDR3 is made up of 15 amino acids. With 4 bases removed from V and 1 base from J, the gap between germline ends came to 13 bases. Germline CDR1 SGHNT, CDR2 YYREEE (reference sequence). The CDR3 protein is CASSTLGGGTDTQYF. The CDR3 DNA reads TGTGCCAGCAGCACGTTGGGCGGGGGCACAGATACGCAGTATTTT.

The V gene is TRBV6-5, the J gene TRBJ1-1; D uncertain. The germline gives CDR1 MNHEY, CDR2 SVGAGI. The CDR3 is 15 residues long. Trimming removed 0 bases from V and 3 bases from J, with 11 bases in between. The CDR3 sequence: CASSYSPRTDTEAFF. The DNA of the CDR3 is TGTGCCAGCAGTTACTCGCCGAGAACGGACACTGAAGCTTTCTTT.

The V and J genes are TRBV4-1 and TRBJ2-7, with 9 bases that match TRBD1. The trim removed 1 base at V and 3 bases at J, leaving 4 bases unmatched. This CDR3 has 15 amino acids. Germline CDR1 reads MGHRA; CDR2 reads YSYEKL. Written as DNA, the CDR3 is TGCGCCAGCAGCCAAGGGACAGGGGCAAACTACGAGCAGTACTTC. Its translation: CASSQGTGANYEQYF.

The gene calls are TRBV11-2 and TRBJ1-5; D may be TRBD1 (6 bases). Germline values: CDR1 SGHAT, CDR2 FQNNGV. Trimming stripped 2 bases from V and 4 bases from J, with 6 bases between. The CDR3 spans 13 residues. In nucleotides, the CDR3 is TGTGCCAGCAGCTTAAGGGGGAATCAGCCCCAGCATTTT. It is translated as CASSLRGNQPQHF.

For this clone: This CDR3 is also generated by other DNA sequences in the sample. The chain couples TRBV29-1 to TRBJ1-1; D is unresolved. Germline values: CDR1 SQVTM, CDR2 ANQGSEA. The CDR3 is made up of 12 amino acids. The germline V and J ends were trimmed by 3 bases and 0 bases, with 5 bases remaining between them. For the CDR3, the DNA is TGCAGCGTTGACAGAATGAACACTGAAGCTTTCTTT. Residues: CSVDRMNTEAFF. Full variable domain (remainder filled in from reference TRBV29-1 and TRBJ1-1): SAVISQKPSRDICQRGTSLTIQCQVDSQVTMMFWYRQQPGQSLTLIATANQGSEATYESGFVIDKFPISRPNLTFSTLTVSNMSPEDSSIYLCSVDRMNTEAFFGQGTRLTVV.

V and J are TRBV5-8 and TRBJ1-2, with 10 bases matching TRBD1. This CDR3 is built from 15 residues. Per germline, CDR1 SGHTS and CDR2 YDEGEE. The V and J ends lost 3 bases and 5 bases, in that order; junction bases with no gene match: 7. The CDR3 is CASSYGTGDQYGYTF. The CDR3 DNA follows: TGTGCCAGCAGCTATGGGACAGGGGATCAATATGGCTACACCTTC.

The chain joins TRBV10-1 to TRBJ2-7; D possibly corresponds to TRBD1 (6 bases). This CDR3 spans 16 amino acids. V was shortened by 3 bases and J by 4 bases, with 19 bases between the two germline ends. Germline CDR1 WNHNN, CDR2 SYGVQD (reference sequence). CDR3 amino acids: CASSDPTGRSGYEQYF. Here the CDR3 DNA reads TGCGCCAGCAGTGACCCAACAGGGCGTTCAGGGTACGAGCAGTACTTC.

The genes are TRBV9 and TRBJ2-7; tentatively, D is TRBD2 (6 bases). Germline V gives CDR1 SGDLS, CDR2 YYNGEE. This CDR3 has 14 residues. Trimming removed 0 bases from V and 9 bases from J, with 16 bases in between. CDR3 DNA sequence: TGTGCCAGCAGCGTAGGGGCGGAGGGTCTGGGGCAGTACTTC. Residues: CASSVGAEGLGQYF.

This clone was counted between two and nine times. CDR3: CASTHSGPQLNPMGYTF. The CDR3, as DNA: TGTGCCAGTACCCATTCAGGTCCACAGCTTAATCCTATGGGCTACACCTTC. V gene TRBV19 combines with J gene TRBJ1-2; D is undetermined. The V and J ends lost 7 bases and 8 bases respectively, with 29 bases between them. The length of the CDR3 is 17 residues. Germline loops: CDR1 LNHDA, CDR2 SQIVND (reference sequence).

V gene TRBV4-1 combines with J gene TRBJ1-3; the match to TRBD1 covers 8 bases. This CDR3 spans 19 amino acids. V lost 4 bases to trimming and J lost 3 bases; unmatched junction nucleotides: 17. Germline assignment: CDR1 MGHRA and CDR2 YSYEKL. In DNA form, the CDR3 reads TGCGCCAGCAGCCCGCCCGGTGGGGTCGGACAGGGCCGTGGAAACACCATATATTTT. Translating gives CASSPPGGVGQGRGNTIYF.

CDR3: CASASIPGHNEQFF. CDR3 coding DNA: TGTGCCAGCGCGTCGATCCCCGGTCACAATGAGCAGTTCTTC. The chain is built from TRBV6-1 and TRBJ2-1; D is unresolved. There are 14 residues in the CDR3. V gave up 8 bases and J gave up 5 bases, with 16 bases separating them. Per germline, CDR1 MNHNS and CDR2 SASEGT.

Turning to this clone: A much larger clone differs from this one at a single base, so this may be a read error. CDR3 nucleotide sequence: TGTGCCAGCAGCCCTCAGATGAACACTGAAGCTTTCTTT. Its translation: CASSPQMNTEAFF. J is TRBJ1-1 and V is TRBV7-6; D gene ambiguous. CDR1 SGHVS and CDR2 FNYEAQ come from the germline V gene. V lost 5 bases and J 0 bases, leaving 7 bases between the germline ends. CDR3 length: 13 amino acids.

This sequence joins TRBV10-3 and TRBJ2-7; D might be TRBD1 (6 bases). The CDR3 loop spans 13 amino acids. V was cut by 5 bases and J by 3 bases, with 11 bases left in between. Germline CDR1 is ENHRY and CDR2 is SYGVKD. The CDR3 protein is CAISNQGYYEQYF. The CDR3 DNA reads TGTGCCATCAGTAACCAGGGGTACTACGAGCAGTACTTC.

The V call is TRBV4-2, the J call TRBJ2-2; D unclear. CDR3 length: 13 amino acids. CDR1 is LGHNA and CDR2 is YNFKEQ in the germline V gene. The ends were cut back, 0 bases at V and 6 bases at J, with 5 bases in the middle. CDR3 nucleotides: TGTGCCAGCAGCCAAGACCGTCCCGGGGAGCTGTTTTTT. This encodes CASSQDRPGELFF.

This clone was counted only a few times. This chain links TRBV18 with TRBJ2-1, with 7 bases lining up with TRBD2. This CDR3 region has 17 residues. Germline V gene data show CDR1 as KGHSH and CDR2 as LQKENI. The junction had 10 bases not matched to a gene; V was cut back by 0 bases and J by 5 bases. For the CDR3, the DNA is TGTGCCAGCTCACCACCCTCTCGCGGGAGCGGGAACAATGAGCAGTTCTTC. It yields the protein CASSPPSRGSGNNEQFF.

This sequence joins TRBV4-1 and TRBJ2-3; either TRBD1 or TRBD2 may supply D (5 bases each). The CDR3 covers 16 residues. Germline-derived CDR1 and CDR2 are MGHRA and YSYEKL. Trimming took off 7 bases at V and 11 bases at J, with 28 bases between the two ends. The CDR3 loop is CASIWGPGTPTHQQYF. CDR3 DNA sequence: TGCGCCAGCATCTGGGGTCCAGGGACGCCAACGCACCAGCAGTATTTT.

Points on this clone: The germline gene is not matched at one end of the junction; a read error may be the cause. The rearrangement uses TRBV14 and TRBJ2-3; unclear D gene. The germline V gene encodes CDR1 SGHDN and CDR2 FVKESK. The CDR3 extends over 14 amino acids. The DNA for the CDR3 is TGTGCCAGCAGCCAAGTTGGACGAACTCCCACAAAGAATTTT. Protein product: CASSQVGRTPTKNF.

The V and J genes are TRBV10-3 and TRBJ2-4; possible D gene TRBD1, 6 bases. Germline CDR1 and CDR2: ENHRY and SYGVKD. The CDR3 covers 13 residues. V lost 8 bases to trimming and J lost 5 bases, with 13 bases between them. The DNA for the CDR3 is TGTGCCATCGGGAAGGACAGAGAAAACATTCAGTACTTC. Its protein is CAIGKDRENIQYF.